This TCR beta chain stems from a study of blood T cell repertoires in COVID-19. Unmatched junction bases numbered 7, after V lost 5 bases and J lost 1 base. This CDR3 region has 16 residues. Germline V CDR1 and CDR2: MDHEN, SYDVKM. This clone appeared once. Profiling relied on immunoSEQ multiplex PCR, and the TCRdb table lists in-frame clones only, not all of them. The data hold some 120,000 clones, with around 89% observed a single time. The sequence was collected from a man over 45 with acute or convalescent COVID-19. Sequenced: peripheral blood. The V and J genes are TRBV28 and TRBJ2-3; 9 nucleotides match TRBD2. The CDR3 DNA follows: TGTGCCAGCAGTGCTAGCGGGACTGACGGCACAGATACGCAGTATTTT. Translated, it gives CASSASGTDGTDTQYF.